This T cell receptor (beta chain) was documented in a study of blood T cell repertoires in COVID-19. Across the study: Collection of acute and convalescent COVID-19 samples took place in the United States, Italy and Spain. PBMCs, B-cell-depleted T cells, or T cells were the source of the cDNA or gDNA that made up the material.

Under the authors' procedure: Amplification from reference gene primers served as the basis for estimated nucleated cell counts. Measured with immunoSEQ multiplex PCR; TCRdb has only the in-frame clones, and not every one. V and J calls and clone size come straight from that table; D and trimming were deduced from the DNA. In the table there are over 60,000 clones, about 91% of which are singletons. CDR3 size: 17 residues. CDR1 is SNHLY, CDR2 FYNNEI, per germline. Trimming at V came to 4 bases and at J to 2 bases, leaving 9 bases not matched to a gene. The source of this sequence is an elderly man with acute or convalescent COVID-19. The sequencing input was peripheral blood. The gene calls are TRBV2 and TRBJ1-3; 9 bases match TRBD1. The CDR3 sequence is CASSASGQGSPGNTIYF. CDR3 sequence (DNA): TGTGCCAGCAGTGCCTCGGGACAGGGCTCACCTGGAAACACCATATATTTT.